This TCR beta chain was observed in a study of CXCR3-negative and CXCR3-positive naive CD8 T cells. Overall study: Overall TRB read output was 120 million to 150 million, and each library contained about 1.5 +/- 0.3 million reads.

With UMI labels, 5' RACE was used to prepare the TRB cDNA libraries. TCRdb re-called the 5' RACE reads; one entry per CDR3 protein, DNA not given. The table lists about 56,000 distinct CDR3 sequences. As to this clonotype: Its target is unknown.

The CDR3 consists of 13 residues. Overall study findings and caveats: With surface CD5 comparable between naive subsets, TCR strength was estimated using properties derived from the TRB CDR3.

The sequence derives from a human donor in good health. Some clones in this sample may be carry-over from other donors' samples. Sequenced sample: memory CD8+ T cells from blood. The rearrangement joins TRBV12-3 or TRBV12-4 to TRBJ2-3; TCRdb's D gene call, TRBD1, goes unchecked for lack of DNA. The CDR3 is CASSFGRTDTQYF.